The rows below give T cell receptor beta chains drawn from one sample of a study of blood T cell repertoires in COVID-19. Only in-frame clones appear in the TCRdb table, and some are missing; sequencing was by immunoSEQ multiplex PCR. The repertoire holds some 210,000 clones, with about 91% as singletons. The sample taken for sequencing was peripheral blood. The receptors stem from a man aged 25-40 years with acute or convalescent COVID-19. Both conserved end residues are part of each CDR3. Fields, in order: CDR3 DNA, CDR3 protein, clone size, J gene, D gene, V gene. A D gene is named only where the DNA matches it firmly. Some rows have no size entry. The others give once, few or many, or a class for an expanded clone.

TGCAGCGTCCTTACCGACAGGGCAGGTGAAAAACTGTTTTTT	CSVLTDRAGEKLFF	once	TRBJ1-4	TRBD1	TRBV29-1
TGTGCCAGCAGTTTCGTGACTACAAGCTCCTACAATGAGCAGTTCTTC	CASSFVTTSSYNEQFF	.	TRBJ2-1	.	TRBV27
TGTGCCAGCACTTCGGGACAAGGAGGCGAAAAACTGTTTTTT	CASTSGQGGEKLFF	once	TRBJ1-4	.	TRBV28
TGTGCCAGGAATGGGGGGACTCACTCCTACAATGAGCAGTTCTTC	CARNGGTHSYNEQFF	.	TRBJ2-1	.	TRBV28
TGTGCCAGCAGAATAGACAGGGGGCTAAATCAGCCCCAGCATTTT	CASRIDRGLNQPQHF	.	TRBJ1-5	TRBD1	TRBV2
TGCGCCAGCAGCCAAGTGAGGGCGAACACTGAAGCTTTCTTT	CASSQVRANTEAFF	.	TRBJ1-1	.	TRBV4-1
TGCGCCAGCAGCTCCGGGGATACGCAGTATTTT	CASSSGDTQYF	.	TRBJ2-3	.	TRBV5-1
TGCGCCAGCAGCTTGGCCTCCTCGTACGAGCAGTACTTC	CASSLASSYEQYF	.	TRBJ2-7	.	TRBV5-1
TGTGCCAGCCGGGGGGGCTACAACACCGGGGAGCTGTTTTTT	CASRGGYNTGELFF	.	TRBJ2-2	TRBD2	TRBV6-6
TGTGCCAGCAGCCAGCGCGGGAGGGCCTACGAGCAGTACTTC	CASSQRGRAYEQYF	.	TRBJ2-7	TRBD2	TRBV3-1/TRBV3-2
TGTGCCAGCAGACCCGGGACAACCGGTGGCTACACCTTC	CASRPGTTGGYTF	once	TRBJ1-2	.	TRBV7-3
TGTGCCAGCCCTAGGCGGTATGGCTACACCTTC	CASPRRYGYTF	.	TRBJ1-2	.	TRBV25-1
TGTGCCATCAGGTCCGGGACAGGACCAGACGAGCAGTACTTC	CAIRSGTGPDEQYF	.	TRBJ2-7	TRBD1	TRBV10-3
TGCAGTGCTAGTCACCTCCCAGCTAGCGGGGTAAACAATGAGCAGTTCTTC	CSASHLPASGVNNEQFF	once	TRBJ2-1	TRBD2	TRBV20-1
TGCAGCGCTGCTGGACAGGGGCACAATGAGCAGTTCTTC	CSAAGQGHNEQFF	.	TRBJ2-1	TRBD1	TRBV29-1
TGTGCCAGCAGGGGGGCCGGGCGGCAGCCCCAGCATTTT	CASRGAGRQPQHF	.	TRBJ1-5	.	TRBV28
TGTGCCTGGAGTACAGGGTCCCTTAATGAAAAACTGTTTTTT	CAWSTGSLNEKLFF	.	TRBJ1-4	.	TRBV30
TGTGCCAGCAGTGTTGACACGGAGGGGCTTGGCTCCTACAATGAGCAGTTCTTC	CASSVDTEGLGSYNEQFF	.	TRBJ2-1	.	TRBV2
TGTGCCAGCAGGGACACGACAGGGCGAGCGGATACGCAGTATTTT	CASRDTTGRADTQYF	.	TRBJ2-3	TRBD1	TRBV6-6
TGCGCCAGCAGCGAGGGGACAGGGGTTAGCGATACGCAGTATTTT	CASSEGTGVSDTQYF	.	TRBJ2-3	TRBD1	TRBV5-1
TGCGCCAGCTCTCTAGGGGGCACAACTTTCTTT	CASSLGGTTFF	.	TRBJ1-1	TRBD1	TRBV5-1
TGTGCCAGCAGTCCCAGCGGGAGGGCCAACAATGAGCAGTTCTTC	CASSPSGRANNEQFF	.	TRBJ2-1	TRBD2	TRBV6-6
TGTGCCAGCAGCTTGATGATATCGGGATATGGCTACACCTTC	CASSLMISGYGYTF	.	TRBJ1-2	.	TRBV11-2
TGCGCCAGCAGCTTAGGGGGGGCGAGCTCCTACAATGAGCAGTTCTTC	CASSLGGASSYNEQFF	.	TRBJ2-1	.	TRBV5-1
TGTGCCAGCAGTGAATGGGCAGGGAGGTCCTACAATGAGCAGTTCTTC	CASSEWAGRSYNEQFF	.	TRBJ2-1	.	TRBV6-1
TGTGCCAGCAGCCTAGCGGGGCCTTACAATGAGCAGTTCTTC	CASSLAGPYNEQFF	.	TRBJ2-1	TRBD2	TRBV3-1/TRBV3-2
TGTGCCAGCAGGGGCAGCCAGGGGTACGAGCAGTACTTC	CASRGSQGYEQYF	once	TRBJ2-7	.	TRBV28
TGTGCCAGCAGGGGACATCCGAACACTGAAGCTTTCTTT	CASRGHPNTEAFF	.	TRBJ1-1	.	TRBV6-5
TGTGCCAGCAGTTACCGGGGGGCGGGGAACACTGAAGCTTTCTTT	CASSYRGAGNTEAFF	.	TRBJ1-1	.	TRBV6-2/TRBV6-3
TGTGCCAGCAGCTCACAGGTTAGCCGTTCACCCCTCCACTTT	CASSSQVSRSPLHF	.	TRBJ1-6	.	TRBV7-4
TGTGCCAGCAGCATTGACAGGGGGAGCAATCAGCCCCAGCATTTT	CASSIDRGSNQPQHF	.	TRBJ1-5	TRBD1	TRBV7-8
TGTGCCTGGCTTGGGGAGGGGAAGCCCCAGCATTTT	CAWLGEGKPQHF	.	TRBJ1-5	.	TRBV30
TGTGCCATCAGGGGACAGGGAGGGGTCGGGGAGCTGTTTTTT	CAIRGQGGVGELFF	.	TRBJ2-2	TRBD1	TRBV10-3
TGTGCCAGCAGCTCAACGGGGTCTCAGCCCCAGCATTTT	CASSSTGSQPQHF	.	TRBJ1-5	.	TRBV7-8
TGTGCCAGCACTAGCGGGACAAGCTCCTACAATGAGCAGTTCTTC	CASTSGTSSYNEQFF	.	TRBJ2-1	TRBD2	TRBV7-3
TGTGCCAGCAGCTTGACCCAAACGGGTCTCGAGCAGTACTTC	CASSLTQTGLEQYF	.	TRBJ2-7	.	TRBV5-4
TGTGCCTGGAGTGTACATGGAGGCCCCTGGGCTTTCTTT	CAWSVHGGPWAFF	.	TRBJ1-1	.	TRBV30
TGTGCCACCCGACTGGGAGGGGCGAACACCGGGGAGCTGTTTTTT	CATRLGGANTGELFF	.	TRBJ2-2	TRBD2	TRBV28
TGTGCCAGCAGTGCCTCTAATCAGCCCCAGCATTTT	CASSASNQPQHF	.	TRBJ1-5	.	TRBV25-1
TGTGCCAGCAGCGTAGGTTTTTTAGCGGGGTCCGGGGGCACAGATACGCAGTATTTT	CASSVGFLAGSGGTDTQYF	.	TRBJ2-3	TRBD2	TRBV9
TGTGCCAGCAGCCAAGATCCCGGGACAGGGGCCTCCCGGGGGGGCTACACCTTC	CASSQDPGTGASRGGYTF	.	TRBJ1-2	TRBD1	TRBV14
TGTGCCAGCACCTACCGACAGGGGGAGTACTTC	CASTYRQGEYF	.	TRBJ2-7	TRBD1	TRBV11-1
TGTGCCACCAGCAGAGCTCTAGCGGGGGTAGATACGCAGTATTTT	CATSRALAGVDTQYF	.	TRBJ2-3	TRBD2	TRBV15
TGTGCTAGCAGCTTAGCATTGGAGGATACGCAGTATTTT	CASSLALEDTQYF	.	TRBJ2-3	.	TRBV7-7
TGTGCCTGGAGTGACCCAGCGGTAGCCAAAAACATTCAGTACTTC	CAWSDPAVAKNIQYF	.	TRBJ2-4	.	TRBV30
TGTGCCAGCAATATCCGGACAGGGGGCCCCCAGATCTCCTACAATGAGCAGTTCTTC	CASNIRTGGPQISYNEQFF	.	TRBJ2-1	TRBD1	TRBV5-5
TGTGCCAGCAGCCAAAGAGGGTGGGTTGCTTTCTTT	CASSQRGWVAFF	many	TRBJ1-1	.	TRBV3-1/TRBV3-2
TGTGCCAGCAGGCGACAGGGAAACTATGGCTACACCTTC	CASRRQGNYGYTF	.	TRBJ1-2	TRBD1	TRBV12-3/TRBV12-4